The 7 T cell receptor beta chains reported below all come from one sample, sequenced in a study of early T cells in non-severe SARS-CoV-2 infection. TCRdb reprocessed the 5' RACE reads via MiXCR and lists one record per CDR3 protein. The sample records more than 95,000 distinct CDR3 sequences, approximately 9.9% being singletons. The sequencing used whole blood, collected at baseline. Every receptor here comes from an adult who was a healthcare worker with PCR-confirmed SARS-CoV-2 infection or an uninfected control (not recorded which).

This clonotype was recorded a few times. J is TRBJ2-2 and V is TRBV6-5, with D possibly being TRBD1 or TRBD2 (5 bases each). The CDR3 is 15 residues long. V lost 7 bases, J lost 0 bases, and 12 bases lay in between. The germline gives CDR1 MNHEY, CDR2 SVGAGI. Here the CDR3 DNA reads TGTGCCAGCACCTTCGGGACGGCGAACACCGGGGAGCTGTTTTTT. Translation: CASTFGTANTGELFF.

This clonotype was seen a handful of times. The chain employs TRBV11-2 and TRBJ2-3; D remains unclear. This CDR3 is 14 amino acids long. Trimming cost V 5 bases and J 2 bases, with 11 bases left between them. Germline CDR1 is SGHAT and CDR2 is FQNNGV. CDR3 in DNA: TGTGCCAGCAGCCCCTACGTAGCCACAGATACGCAGTATTTT. It yields the protein CASSPYVATDTQYF.

J is TRBJ2-1 and V is TRBV6-6; 8 nucleotides align to TRBD2. Germline V lookup: CDR1 MNHNY, CDR2 SVGAGI (reference sequence). The CDR3 covers 15 residues. J lost 9 bases, V lost 7 bases, and 14 bases had no gene match. The DNA of the CDR3 is TGTGCCAGCACCGTTACCGGGACTAGTTCTGGTGAGCAGTTCTTC. Encoded protein: CASTVTGTSSGEQFF.

The chain joins TRBV14 to TRBJ2-7, with 7 bases lining up with TRBD1. Germline CDR1 is SGHDN and CDR2 is FVKESK. The CDR3 is made up of 15 amino acids. The V and J ends lost 4 bases and 5 bases, in that order; junction bases with no gene match: 11. The CDR3 protein is CASSLLTGNFHEQYF. The CDR3 DNA reads TGTGCCAGCAGCCTCCTGACAGGGAACTTCCACGAGCAGTACTTC. Full variable domain (rest looked up from reference TRBV14 and TRBJ2-7): EAGVTQFPSHSVIEKGQTVTLRCDPISGHDNLYWYRRVMGKEIKFLLHFVKESKQDESGMPNNRFLAERTGGTYSTLKVQPAELEDSGVYFCASSLLTGNFHEQYFGPGTRLTVT.

The chain employs TRBV19 and TRBJ2-7; no clear D gene. CDR1 and CDR2 from the germline V gene are LNHDA and SQIVND (reference sequence). Trimming cost V 3 bases and J 0 bases, with 12 bases left between them. The CDR3 has 15 amino acids. DNA of the CDR3: TGTGCCAGTAGTATGGCGGTCCTCAGCTCCTACGAGCAGTACTTC. Translating gives CASSMAVLSSYEQYF.

This clonotype came up many times. The rearrangement uses TRBV5-6 and TRBJ2-3; D is perhaps TRBD2 (5 bases). The ends were cut back, 0 bases at V and 4 bases at J, with 12 bases in the middle. Germline V gene sequence: CDR1 SGHDT, CDR2 YYEEEE. The CDR3 totals 15 residues. CDR3 coding DNA: TGTGCCAGCAGCTTGGTCGAGGGAAACGCAGATACGCAGTATTTT. It yields the protein CASSLVEGNADTQYF.

A few counts support this clonotype. The chain couples TRBV10-1 to TRBJ2-2; D is possibly TRBD2 (6 bases). Deletions cut 8 bases from V and 5 bases from J, with 9 bases between. CDR3 size: 12 residues. The germline V gene has CDR1 WNHNN and CDR2 SYGVQD (reference sequence). The CDR3 DNA reads as TGCGCCAGCCGGCGGGATACCGGGGAGCTGTTTTTT. It is translated as CASRRDTGELFF.